This is a list of T cell receptor beta chains from one sample in a study of blood T cell repertoires in COVID-19. The table came from immunoSEQ multiplex PCR; TCRdb's copy has only in-frame clones and leaves some out. Among roughly 28,000 clones listed, 85% to 90% were seen once. Sample: peripheral blood. The origin of the receptors is a human donor with acute or convalescent COVID-19. The donor label of this sample is uncertain. Each CDR3 is given with its conserved first and last residue. The order of the fields is J gene, D gene, clone size, V gene, CDR3 DNA, CDR3 protein. D genes are given only for firm matches. Clone size appears in some rows only: once, few, many, or a class for an expanded clone.

TRBJ2-3 | TRBD2 | once | TRBV5-1 | TGCGCCAGCAGCTGGGGCCTGACTAGCGGGAGGGCAGATACGCAGTATTTT | CASSWGLTSGRADTQYF
TRBJ2-7 | TRBD2 | NA | TRBV5-1 | TGCGCCAGCAGCGATAGCGGGGGGGCCTACGAGCAGTACTTC | CASSDSGGAYEQYF
TRBJ1-2 | TRBD1 | NA | TRBV19 | TGTGCCAGTAGGGCACTGGGACAGAACTATGGCTACACCTTC | CASRALGQNYGYTF
TRBJ2-3 | TRBD2 | NA | TRBV5-1 | TGCGCCAGCAGCTACGGGACTAGCGGGAGGGGCGCAGATACGCAGTATTTT | CASSYGTSGRGADTQYF
TRBJ2-1 | TRBD2 | NA | TRBV11-2 | TGTGCCAGCAGCTTGGCGGGGGGCAAATACAATGAGCAGTTCTTC | CASSLAGGKYNEQFF
TRBJ1-3 | NA | NA | TRBV2 | TGTGCCAGCAGTCCAACAGGCGCCCTGGAAAACACCATATATTTT | CASSPTGALENTIYF
TRBJ2-2 | TRBD1 | NA | TRBV19 | TGTGCCAGTAGTATAGCGGGACAGGGTGGCACCGGGGAGCTGTTTTTT | CASSIAGQGGTGELFF
TRBJ2-1 | TRBD2 | once | TRBV7-8 | TGTGCCAGCAGACCCCGACTAGCGGGAGAAGTTGAGCAGTTCTTC | CASRPRLAGEVEQFF
TRBJ2-3 | NA | NA | TRBV7-2 | TGTGCCAGCAGCCCACCGGGCACAGATACGCAGTATTTT | CASSPPGTDTQYF
TRBJ2-3 | NA | NA | TRBV14 | TGTGCCAGCAGCCCCCCGGCCACAGGCACAGATACGCAGTATTTT | CASSPPATGTDTQYF
TRBJ1-2 | NA | NA | TRBV6-5 | TGTGCCAGCAATAATCCTAACTATGGCTACACCTTC | CASNNPNYGYTF
TRBJ1-1 | TRBD1 | few | TRBV9 | TGTGCCAGCAGCGTAACACAGGACAGGGCCACTGAAGCTTTCTTT | CASSVTQDRATEAFF
TRBJ2-3 | NA | NA | TRBV12-3/TRBV12-4 | TGTGCCAGCAGTTTCCCAGGCACAGATACGCAGTATTTT | CASSFPGTDTQYF
TRBJ2-1 | NA | NA | TRBV30 | TGTGCCTGGAACGGAAAGCGTCCGAATGAGCAGTTCTTC | CAWNGKRPNEQFF
TRBJ2-1 | TRBD2 | NA | TRBV2 | TGTGCCGCGACAATTCGGGGGGCCTACAATGAGCAGTTCTTC | CAATIRGAYNEQFF
TRBJ2-1 | NA | NA | TRBV18 | TGTGCCAGCTCACCAGGGCCCCTCAATGAGCAGTTCTTC | CASSPGPLNEQFF
TRBJ2-1 | NA | few | TRBV6-5 | TGTGCCAGCAGTTTGGACTCGTTATTCGCAAGCAATGAGCAGTTCTTC | CASSLDSLFASNEQFF
TRBJ2-7 | TRBD2 | once | TRBV5-1 | TGCGCCAGCAGCCGTACGACTAGCGGGAGCACCTACGAGCAGTACTTC | CASSRTTSGSTYEQYF
TRBJ2-5 | TRBD1 | once | TRBV7-9 | TGTGCCAGCAGCCGACAGGGGTGGCAAGAGACCCAGTACTTC | CASSRQGWQETQYF
TRBJ2-7 | NA | NA | TRBV6-2/TRBV6-3 | TGTGCCAGCAGTCCGAGGGCTACGCAACGGGAGCAGTACTTC | CASSPRATQREQYF
TRBJ2-7 | NA | NA | TRBV18 | TGTGCCAGCTCAGCGGTGGGGAGCTCGGGGGACGAGCAGTACTTC | CASSAVGSSGDEQYF